A single sample gave rise to the 32 T cell receptor beta chains below, sequenced in a study of early T cells in non-severe SARS-CoV-2 infection (dated by TCRdb to 2020 to 2022). Library construction relied on 5' RACE. Sequencing took place on a NextSeq 500. The public reads were quality trimmed at Q25 with fastp and then assembled into clones with MiXCR by TCRdb, keeping productive beta chains. Every CDR3 protein is listed once, alongside the most common genes and DNA of its rows. Within this sample are about 57,000 distinct CDR3 sequences, with roughly a tenth of them counted one time only. The ten largest clonotypes hold 8% to 9% of the sample. The sequencing input was whole blood. These receptor sequences come from an adult who was a healthcare worker with PCR-confirmed SARS-CoV-2 infection or an uninfected control (not recorded which).

This clonotype has just a few counts. V is TRBV7-3 and J is TRBJ2-2; 11 positions agree with TRBD2. V dropped 5 bases and J dropped 4; count of bases not matched to a gene: 18. CDR1 is SGHTA and CDR2 is FQGTGA in the germline V gene. This CDR3 is built from 20 residues. The CDR3 region is CASSPPTALELAGVTGELFF. Here the CDR3 DNA reads TGTGCCAGCAGCCCACCGACAGCGCTGGAACTAGCGGGAGTCACCGGGGAGCTGTTTTTT.

This clonotype appeared a few times. This sequence joins TRBV20-1 and TRBJ2-2, with D perhaps matching TRBD1 or TRBD2 (5 bases each). Germline values: CDR1 DFQATT, CDR2 SNEGSKA (reference sequence). The CDR3 loop spans 15 amino acids. Trimming took 3 bases from V and 7 from J, leaving 18 bases between them. CDR3 loop: CSARVASRGGGELFF. The CDR3 DNA is TGCAGTGCTAGGGTTGCGTCGAGGGGTGGCGGGGAGCTGTTTTTT.

This clonotype has a count of ten or more. V is TRBV7-3 and J is TRBJ2-1; D uncertain. V lost 1 base and J lost 3, with 10 bases in between. The CDR3 loop spans 15 amino acids. Germline V gene data show CDR1 as SGHTA and CDR2 as FQGTGA. Here the CDR3 DNA reads TGTGCCAGCAGCTTAATGGCAGGCGTCTACAATGAGCAGTTCTTC. Encoded protein: CASSLMAGVYNEQFF.

This clonotype has ten or more counts. This chain uses TRBV10-3 with TRBJ1-1; 8 bases map to TRBD1. Germline CDR1 ENHRY, CDR2 SYGVKD. V lost 6 bases and J lost 2; bases outside the gene matches: 2. CDR3 length equals 13 residues. The CDR3 DNA sequence: TGTGCCATCAGGGACAGGGAAAACACTGAAGCTTTCTTT. This encodes CAIRDRENTEAFF.

This chain joins TRBV5-1 and TRBJ2-2; TRBD1 is a possible D gene (5 bases). This CDR3 contains 15 residues. The V gene lost 0 bases and the J gene lost 4 bases, with 10 bases spanning the gap. The germline V gene encodes CDR1 SGHRS and CDR2 YFSETQ. The CDR3, as DNA: TGCGCCAGCAGCTTGGGCGCAGGGTCCACCGGGGAGCTGTTTTTT. This sequence encodes CASSLGAGSTGELFF.

This clonotype was picked up a small number of times. The chain uses TRBV10-3 and TRBJ2-3; 11 positions match TRBD2. V trimming: 6 bases; J trimming: 4 bases; junction bases outside the gene matches: 3. The CDR3 has 14 residues. Per germline, CDR1 ENHRY and CDR2 SYGVKD. The CDR3 reads CAISPGLAADTQYF. CDR3 in DNA: TGTGCCATCAGCCCGGGACTAGCGGCAGATACGCAGTATTTT.

This clonotype was recorded many times. This chain uses TRBV6-1 with TRBJ2-1; D gene ambiguous. V was shortened by 4 bases and J by 4 bases, with 8 bases between the two germline ends. This CDR3 contains 13 residues. Germline lookup yields CDR1 MNHNS and CDR2 SASEGT. CDR3 nucleotide sequence: TGTGCCAGCAGTGCCCGGCTTTACAATGAGCAGTTCTTC. Its protein is CASSARLYNEQFF.

This clonotype has just a few counts. This sequence joins TRBV5-4 and TRBJ2-2; possibly TRBD2 for D (6 bases). The CDR3 runs 16 residues. Germline V gives CDR1 SGHNT, CDR2 YYREEE (reference sequence). The V and J ends lost 3 bases and 2 bases respectively, with 14 bases between them. The CDR3 nucleotides are TGTGCCAGCAGCTCCTTGGGAGGCGCAAACACCGGGGAGCTGTTTTTT. Encoded protein: CASSSLGGANTGELFF.

This clonotype was detected many times. The chain uses TRBV4-1 and TRBJ1-5, with D possibly matching TRBD1 (5 bases). The CDR3 is 16 amino acids. Per the germline V gene, CDR1 is MGHRA and CDR2 is YSYEKL. V lost 3 bases, J lost 1 base, and 13 bases lay in between. CDR3 coding DNA: TGCGCCAGCAGCCATGAAGGCCAGGGCAGCAATCAGCCCCAGCATTTT. This codes for CASSHEGQGSNQPQHF.

In its sample, this clonotype ranks as medium-sized. DNA for the CDR3: TGTGCCAGCAGCCAAGGCTCGGGGCGGGAGGTGGTCAATGAGCAGTTCTTC. This encodes CASSQGSGREVVNEQFF. V and J are TRBV3-1 and TRBJ2-1; 8 bases line up with TRBD2. The CDR3 runs to 17 residues. Looked up from germline, CDR1 is LGHDT and CDR2 is YNNKEL (reference sequence). J was trimmed by 6 bases and V by 1 base; bases with no gene match: 11.

This clonotype occurred many times. V gene TRBV27 combines with J gene TRBJ1-1; the D gene is possibly TRBD1 (5 bases). Trimming removed 6 bases from V and 5 bases from J, with 16 bases in between. The CDR3 sequence is 14 residues long. CDR1 is MNHEY and CDR2 is SMNVEV in the germline V gene (reference sequence). CDR3 sequence: CASRPGLPRTEAFF. The CDR3 DNA follows: TGTGCCAGCAGGCCAGGGCTACCTAGGACTGAAGCTTTCTTT.

CDR3 DNA sequence: TGTGCCAGCAGCTCCCCCCTTGGCGGGAGGGTGACAGATACGCAGTATTTT. It is translated as CASSSPLGGRVTDTQYF. V usage is TRBV7-3 and J usage is TRBJ2-3; TRBD2 aligns across 9 bases. This CDR3 has 17 residues. Losses at the gene ends were 4 bases for V and 3 bases for J; bases not matched to a gene: 11. The germline CDR1 and CDR2 sequences are SGHTA and FQGTGA.

The V and J genes are TRBV7-6 and TRBJ1-5; tentatively, D is TRBD1 (6 bases). CDR1 and CDR2 (germline): SGHVS, FNYEAQ. With 1 base removed from V and 0 bases from J, the gap between germline ends came to 13 bases. CDR3 size: 17 residues. The CDR3 nucleotides read TGTGCCAGCAGCTTAGACCTAGGGGGGAATAGCAATCAGCCCCAGCATTTT. Translating gives CASSLDLGGNSNQPQHF.

This clonotype was recorded at least ten times. The CDR3 spells CASSLGENYEQYF. Here the CDR3 DNA reads TGTGCCAGCAGCTTGGGTGAGAACTACGAGCAGTACTTC. The rearrangement links TRBV5-5 to TRBJ2-7; D is unresolved. Germline V lookup: CDR1 SGHKS, CDR2 YYEKEE (reference sequence). Deletions cut 0 bases from V and 3 bases from J, with 7 bases between. The CDR3 is made up of 13 amino acids. The full variable domain, in which reference TRBV5-5 and TRBJ2-7 provide the parts outside the CDR3, is DAGVTQSPTHLIKTRGQQVTLRCSPISGHKSVSWYQQVLGQGPQFIFQYYEKEERGRGNFPDRFSARQFPNYSSELNVNALLLGDSALYLCASSLGENYEQYFGPGTRLTVT.

This clonotype was seen only a few times. CDR3 coding DNA: TGTGCCAGCAGCTTATCGGGAGTAACCTACGAGCAGTACTTC. The encoded protein is CASSLSGVTYEQYF. The chain recombines TRBV7-9 with TRBJ2-7, with a possible D match to TRBD2 (6 bases). Germline V gene data show CDR1 as SEHNR and CDR2 as FQNEAQ (reference sequence). Trimming shortened V by 2 bases and J by 2 bases, and 10 bases separated the two germline ends. The CDR3 is made up of 14 amino acids.

The sample holds many counts of this clonotype. The chain is built from TRBV10-2 and TRBJ1-1, with 8 bases matching TRBD1. The junction had 10 bases not matched to a gene; V was cut back by 6 bases and J by 1 base. Germline lookup yields CDR1 WSHSY and CDR2 SAAADI. The CDR3 loop spans 16 amino acids. CDR3 loop: CASRPQRTGRNTEAFF. The CDR3 DNA is TGCGCCAGCAGACCCCAACGGACAGGGAGGAACACTGAAGCTTTCTTT.

In its sample, this clonotype was seen many times. This sequence joins TRBV7-2 and TRBJ2-1, with 13 bases lining up with TRBD2. The CDR3 covers 15 residues. Looked up from germline, CDR1 is SGHTA and CDR2 is FQGNSA. With V trimmed by 7 bases and J by 5 bases, 5 bases remained unmatched. The chain's CDR3 is CASNAGLAGHNEQFF. The CDR3 DNA sequence: TGTGCCAGCAACGCGGGACTAGCGGGACACAATGAGCAGTTCTTC.

The table lists this clonotype with many counts. The rearrangement joins TRBV24-1 to TRBJ2-4; no clear D gene. This CDR3 spans 16 amino acids. Germline CDR1 reads KGHDR; CDR2 reads SFDVKD. Trimming shortened V by 4 bases and J by 0 bases, and 12 bases separated the two germline ends. For the CDR3, the DNA is TGTGCCACCAGTGACGGCCAGAAACTAGCCAAAAACATTCAGTACTTC. Its translation is CATSDGQKLAKNIQYF.

This clonotype was found many times. The chain couples TRBV27 to TRBJ1-1, with TRBD1 as a possible D gene (6 bases). The V gene's germline CDR1 is MNHEY and CDR2 SMNVEV (reference sequence). The CDR3 is made up of 13 amino acids. Trimming cost V 6 bases and J 4 bases, with 12 bases left between them. The CDR3 sequence is CASRSKQGTEAFF. In DNA, the CDR3 is TGTGCCAGCAGATCTAAACAGGGCACTGAAGCTTTCTTT.

The CDR3 reads CASSSAPGQGIQNIQYF. CDR3 DNA: TGCGCCAGCAGCTCGGCACCGGGACAGGGTATCCAAAACATTCAGTACTTC. The chain links TRBV5-1 to TRBJ2-4, with 9 bases aligning to TRBD1. The V gene's germline CDR1 is SGHRS and CDR2 YFSETQ. The V gene end was trimmed by 3 bases and the J gene end by 5 bases; junction bases not matched to a gene: 12. This CDR3 spans 17 amino acids.

This clonotype was detected ten times or more. The chain combines TRBV4-2 with TRBJ1-2, with a tentative D call TRBD1 (5 bases). The ends were cut back, 3 bases at V and 0 bases at J, with 17 bases in the middle. The CDR3 is made up of 17 amino acids. The V gene's germline CDR1 is LGHNA and CDR2 YNFKEQ. The CDR3 nucleotides read TGTGCCAGCAGCCAGATGTATGGGGCAGGTCCTAACTATGGCTACACCTTC. It codes for CASSQMYGAGPNYGYTF.

There are a few counts of this clonotype. The chain employs TRBV9 and TRBJ2-5; 11 nucleotides line up with TRBD2. J lost 4 bases, V lost 0 bases, and 2 bases had no gene match. The CDR3 covers 15 residues. The germline gives CDR1 SGDLS, CDR2 YYNGEE. In DNA, the CDR3 is TGTGCCAGCAGCGTAGTAGGACTAGCGGGAGAGACCCAGTACTTC. Translating gives CASSVVGLAGETQYF.

This clonotype has at least ten counts. This chain links TRBV5-1 with TRBJ2-1; 7 positions match TRBD2. Germline V lookup: CDR1 SGHRS, CDR2 YFSETQ. The CDR3 contains 15 residues. V dropped 6 bases and J dropped 4; count of bases not matched to a gene: 10. The CDR3, as DNA: TGCGCCAGCAAGGTTAATCTAGCGGTTTACAATGAGCAGTTCTTC. Amino acids: CASKVNLAVYNEQFF.

In this sample, this clonotype turned up many times. The CDR3 bases are TGTGCCAGCAGCGATAACAGGGGCGGCAATCAGCCCCAGCATTTT. Protein: CASSDNRGGNQPQHF. The chain has TRBV7-2 and TRBJ1-5, with 7 bases identical to TRBD1. CDR1 SGHTA and CDR2 FQGNSA come from the germline V gene. The CDR3 totals 15 residues. V gave up 5 bases and J gave up 2 bases; unmatched junction bases: 6.

At least ten counts were recorded for this clonotype. The rearrangement joins TRBV10-3 to TRBJ2-7; a possible D gene is TRBD1 (6 bases). Looked up from germline, CDR1 is ENHRY and CDR2 is SYGVKD. The V gene lost 6 bases and the J gene lost 2 bases, with 14 bases spanning the gap. CDR3 length: 14 residues. The CDR3 DNA follows: TGTGCCATCAGGGGGGCAGGGGATGCCTACGAGCAGTACTTC. Protein sequence: CAIRGAGDAYEQYF.

The sample holds a few counts of this clonotype. This chain links TRBV7-3 with TRBJ2-5; D is perhaps TRBD2 (5 bases). The CDR3 runs to 15 residues. Trimming stripped 2 bases from V and 5 bases from J, with 15 bases between. Germline V gene sequence: CDR1 SGHTA, CDR2 FQGTGA. The CDR3 DNA reads TGTGCCAGCAGCTTATACCCAAGCGGCGGCGAGACCCAGTACTTC. It translates to CASSLYPSGGETQYF.

The chain couples TRBV4-1 to TRBJ1-1, with D perhaps matching TRBD1 (5 bases). Trimming pared 2 bases from V and 4 bases from J, leaving 14 bases between. The CDR3 covers 15 residues. Germline V gene sequence: CDR1 MGHRA, CDR2 YSYEKL. CDR3 nucleotide sequence: TGCGCCAGCAGCCAAAGAGGCACAGGTTTCACTGAAGCTTTCTTT. This codes for CASSQRGTGFTEAFF.

This clonotype was counted at least ten times. The junction and the germline gene differ at one end; a read error may be behind it. The CDR3 DNA is TGCGCCAGCAGTGAGTCGTGGGGGACAGGTAGGCACTTC. Protein product: CASSESWGTGRHF. The chain uses TRBV10-2 and TRBJ2-7; 8 positions agree with TRBD1. Germline V CDR1 and CDR2: WSHSY, SAAADI. The CDR3 spans 13 residues.

CDR3 DNA sequence: TGTGCCAGCACCATCTCTGGGGCCAACGTCCTGACTTTC. Its translation is CASTISGANVLTF. The gene calls are TRBV7-9 and TRBJ2-6; D is unclear. V shed 7 bases and J shed 0 bases, with 4 bases lying between them. CDR3 length: 13 residues. Germline CDR1 and CDR2: SEHNR and FQNEAQ (reference sequence).

V is TRBV20-1 and J is TRBJ2-3; D perhaps matches TRBD2 (6 bases). CDR3 size: 12 residues. V gave up 7 bases and J gave up 7 bases, with 15 bases separating them. The V gene's germline CDR1 is DFQATT and CDR2 SNEGSKA (reference sequence). The CDR3 DNA is TGCAGTGGGGGTGTTGGGGACTATACGCAGTATTTT. This gives the protein CSGGVGDYTQYF.

This clonotype was found a few times. The gene calls are TRBV4-2 and TRBJ2-3; D gene unclear. Germline loops: CDR1 LGHNA, CDR2 YNFKEQ. V gave up 1 base and J gave up 2 bases, with 16 bases separating them. The CDR3 loop spans 17 amino acids. CDR3 residues: CASSQATSFLDTDTQYF. The CDR3 DNA follows: TGTGCCAGCAGCCAAGCGACCTCCTTCCTAGACACAGATACGCAGTATTTT.

At least ten counts were recorded for this clonotype. The chain joins TRBV27 to TRBJ2-1, with 16 bases lining up with TRBD2. The CDR3 length is 18 residues. CDR1 and CDR2 from the germline V gene are MNHEY and SMNVEV (reference sequence). V lost 4 bases and J lost 8; bases outside the gene matches: 11. In DNA form, the CDR3 reads TGTGCCAGCAGTTCATTCCCGGGACTAGCGGGAGGGCACTATGAGCAGTTCTTC. It specifies CASSSFPGLAGGHYEQFF.